This T cell receptor (beta chain) comes out of a study of T cells in Graves' hyperthyroidism and ophthalmopathy. This clonotype appeared many times. With 0 bases removed from V and 11 bases from J, the gap between germline ends came to 14 bases. The V gene's germline CDR1 is SGHAT and CDR2 FQNNGV. The CDR3 runs 14 residues. TCR beta CDR3 sequences were amplified from RNA transcripts. Primed by the HTBI set, a first-round RT-PCR was run on the TCR CDR3. TCRdb recomputed calls from the multiplex PCR reads with MiXCR, one row per CDR3 protein. The sample holds roughly 350,000 distinct CDR3 sequences, about an eighth seen once.

Sequencing was done on a sample of blood. This sequence was found in a woman between 40 and 55 years old with Graves' ophthalmopathy. The chain recombines TRBV11-2 with TRBJ2-1; D is unclear. The CDR3 sequence is CASSLDAVVNQQFF. As DNA, the CDR3 is TGTGCCAGCAGCTTAGATGCGGTGGTGAATCAGCAGTTCTTC. Variable domain in full (rest from reference TRBV11-2 and TRBJ2-1): EAGVAQSPRYKIIEKRQSVAFWCNPISGHATLYWYQQILGQGPKLLIQFQNNGVVDDSQLPKDRFSAERLKGVDSTLKIQPAKLEDSAVYLCASSLDAVVNQQFFGPGTRLTVL.